Sequencing of this TCR beta chain was carried out in a study of blood T cell repertoires in COVID-19. Overall study: COVID-19 samples from acute and convalescent phases originated in the United States, Italy and Spain. Nucleic acid was either cDNA or gDNA, and it came from T cells, B-cell-depleted T cells, or PBMCs.

The CDR3 contains 14 residues. CDR1 is SGHRS and CDR2 is YFSETQ in the germline V gene. With 4 bases removed from V and 4 bases from J, the gap between germline ends came to 14 bases. As originally analysed: Reference gene primer amplification in the assay estimated nucleated cell counts. Generated by immunoSEQ multiplex PCR, the TCRdb table keeps only in-frame clones and is missing some. Clonal size and the V and J genes are those of that table, whereas D and trimming came from the DNA. The sample lists 250,000 or so clones, around 84% occurring once. This sequence originates from a man in his sixties with acute or convalescent COVID-19. The sample comprised peripheral blood. The chain is built from TRBV5-1 and TRBJ2-5; maybe TRBD1 (5 bases). The CDR3 DNA reads as TGCGCCAGCAGCCCGGCCAGGGTGAGAGAGACCCAGTACTTC. Residues: CASSPARVRETQYF. The whole variable domain, filled in from reference TRBV5-1 and TRBJ2-5, reads KAGVTQTPRYLIKTRGQQVTLSCSPISGHRSVSWYQQTPGQGLQFLFEYFSETQRNKGNFPGRFSGRQFSNSRSEMNVSTLELGDSALYLCASSPARVRETQYFGPGTRLLVL.